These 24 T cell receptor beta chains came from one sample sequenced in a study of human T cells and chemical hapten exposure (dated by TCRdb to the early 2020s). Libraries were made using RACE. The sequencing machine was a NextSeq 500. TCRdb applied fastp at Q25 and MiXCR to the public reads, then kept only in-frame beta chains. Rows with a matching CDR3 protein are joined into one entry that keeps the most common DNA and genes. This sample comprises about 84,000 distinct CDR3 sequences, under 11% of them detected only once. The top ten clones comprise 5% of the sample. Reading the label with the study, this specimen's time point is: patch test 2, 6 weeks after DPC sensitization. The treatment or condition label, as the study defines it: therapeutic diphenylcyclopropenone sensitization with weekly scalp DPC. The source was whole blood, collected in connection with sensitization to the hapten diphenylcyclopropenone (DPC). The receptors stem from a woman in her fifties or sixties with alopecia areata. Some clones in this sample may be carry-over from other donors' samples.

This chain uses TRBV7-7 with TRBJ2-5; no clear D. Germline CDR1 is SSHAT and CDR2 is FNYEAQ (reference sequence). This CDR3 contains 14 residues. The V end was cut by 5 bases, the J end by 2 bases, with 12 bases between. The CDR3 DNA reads TGTGCCAGCAGCCTGGACCCGTTACAAGAGACCCAGTACTTC. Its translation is CASSLDPLQETQYF. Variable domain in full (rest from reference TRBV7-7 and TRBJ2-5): GAGVSQSPRYKVTKRGQDVTLRCDPISSHATLYWYQQALGQGPEFLTYFNYEAQPDKSGLPSDRFSAERPEGSISTLTIQRTEQRDSAMYRCASSLDPLQETQYFGPGTRLLVL.

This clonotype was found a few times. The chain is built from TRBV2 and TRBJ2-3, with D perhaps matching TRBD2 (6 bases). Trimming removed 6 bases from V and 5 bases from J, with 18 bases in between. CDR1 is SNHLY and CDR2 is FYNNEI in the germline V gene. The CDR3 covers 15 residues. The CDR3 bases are TGTGCCAGCAGAGCACTTTGGACCGGGAGAGATACGCAGTATTTT. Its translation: CASRALWTGRDTQYF.

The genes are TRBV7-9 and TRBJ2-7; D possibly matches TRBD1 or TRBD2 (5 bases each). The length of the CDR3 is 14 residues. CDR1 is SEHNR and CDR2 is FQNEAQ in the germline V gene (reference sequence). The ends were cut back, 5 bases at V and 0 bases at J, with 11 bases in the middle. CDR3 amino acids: CASSRDGLSYEQYF. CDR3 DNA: TGTGCCAGCAGCCGGGACGGCCTCTCCTACGAGCAGTACTTC.

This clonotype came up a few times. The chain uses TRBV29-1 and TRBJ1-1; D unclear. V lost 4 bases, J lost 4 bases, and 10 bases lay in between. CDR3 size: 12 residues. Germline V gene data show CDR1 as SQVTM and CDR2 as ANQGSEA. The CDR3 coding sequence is TGCAGCGTTGGTGAATCCGGCACTGAAGCTTTCTTT. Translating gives CSVGESGTEAFF.

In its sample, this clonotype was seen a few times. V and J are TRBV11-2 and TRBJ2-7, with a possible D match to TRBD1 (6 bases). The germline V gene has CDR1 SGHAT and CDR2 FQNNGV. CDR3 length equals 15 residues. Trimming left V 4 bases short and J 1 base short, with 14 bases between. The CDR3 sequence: CASSWRRTASYEQYF. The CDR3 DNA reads TGTGCCAGCAGCTGGCGCCGGACAGCTTCCTACGAGCAGTACTTC.

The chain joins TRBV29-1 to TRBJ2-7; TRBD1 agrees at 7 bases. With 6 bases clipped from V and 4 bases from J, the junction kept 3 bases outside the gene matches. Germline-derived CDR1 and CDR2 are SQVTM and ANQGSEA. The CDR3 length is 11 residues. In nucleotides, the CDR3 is TGCAGCGTAATACAGGGGTACGAGCAGTACTTC. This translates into CSVIQGYEQYF.

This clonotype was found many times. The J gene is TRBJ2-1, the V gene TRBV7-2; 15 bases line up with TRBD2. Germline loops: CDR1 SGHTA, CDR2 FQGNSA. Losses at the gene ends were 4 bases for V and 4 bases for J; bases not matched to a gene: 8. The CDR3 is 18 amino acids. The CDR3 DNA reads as TGTGCCAGCAGCTGGCGGACTAGCGGGAGGGCCGTGTACAATGAGCAGTTCTTC. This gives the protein CASSWRTSGRAVYNEQFF.

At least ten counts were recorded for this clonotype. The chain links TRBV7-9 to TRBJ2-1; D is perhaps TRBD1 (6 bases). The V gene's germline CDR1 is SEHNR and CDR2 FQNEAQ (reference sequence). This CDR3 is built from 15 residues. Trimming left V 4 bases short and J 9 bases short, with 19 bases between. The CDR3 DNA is TGTGCCAGCAGCTACGACTACCTTAGGGGGACTGAGCAGTTCTTC. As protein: CASSYDYLRGTEQFF.

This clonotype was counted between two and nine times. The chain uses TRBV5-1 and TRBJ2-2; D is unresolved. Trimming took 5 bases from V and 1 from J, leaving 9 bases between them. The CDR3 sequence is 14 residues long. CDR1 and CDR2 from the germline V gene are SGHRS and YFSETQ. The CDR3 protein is CASSPPGNTGELFF. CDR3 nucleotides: TGCGCCAGCAGTCCCCCGGGGAACACCGGGGAGCTGTTTTTT.

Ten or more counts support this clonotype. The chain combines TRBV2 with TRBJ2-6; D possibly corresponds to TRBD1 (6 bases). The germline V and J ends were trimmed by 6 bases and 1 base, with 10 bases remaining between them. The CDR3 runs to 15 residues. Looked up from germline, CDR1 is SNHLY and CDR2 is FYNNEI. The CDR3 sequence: CASRDRASGANVLTF. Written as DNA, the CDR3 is TGTGCCAGCAGGGACAGAGCATCTGGGGCCAACGTCCTGACTTTC. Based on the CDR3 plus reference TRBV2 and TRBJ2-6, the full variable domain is EPEVTQTPSHQVTQMGQEVILRCVPISNHLYFYWYRQILGQKVEFLVSFYNNEISEKSEIFDDQFSVERPDGSNFTLKIRSTKLEDSAMYFCASRDRASGANVLTFGAGSRLTVL.

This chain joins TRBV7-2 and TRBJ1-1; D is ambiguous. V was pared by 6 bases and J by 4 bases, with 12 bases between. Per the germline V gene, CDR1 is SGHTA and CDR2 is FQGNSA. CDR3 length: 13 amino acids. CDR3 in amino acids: CASSRASGTEAFF. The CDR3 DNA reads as TGTGCCAGCAGTCGCGCTTCGGGCACTGAAGCTTTCTTT.

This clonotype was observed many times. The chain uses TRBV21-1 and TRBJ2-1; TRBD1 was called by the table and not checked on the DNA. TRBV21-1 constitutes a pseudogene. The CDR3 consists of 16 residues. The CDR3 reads CASSKDEGASYNEQFF. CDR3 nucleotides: TGTGCCAGCAGCAAAGATGAGGGGGCTTCCTACAATGAGCAGTTCTTC.

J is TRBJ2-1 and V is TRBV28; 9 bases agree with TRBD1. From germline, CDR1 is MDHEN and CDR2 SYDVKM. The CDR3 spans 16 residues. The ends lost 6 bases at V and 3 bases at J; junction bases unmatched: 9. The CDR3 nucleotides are TGTGCCAGCAGCATAACCGGGACAGGGAGCTACAATGAGCAGTTCTTC. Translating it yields CASSITGTGSYNEQFF.

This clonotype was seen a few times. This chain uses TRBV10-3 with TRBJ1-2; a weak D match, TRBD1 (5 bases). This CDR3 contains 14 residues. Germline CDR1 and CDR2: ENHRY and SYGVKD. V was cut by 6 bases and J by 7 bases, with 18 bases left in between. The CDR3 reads CAISGQEDIGGYTF. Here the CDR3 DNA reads TGTGCCATCAGCGGGCAGGAGGACATAGGTGGCTACACCTTC.

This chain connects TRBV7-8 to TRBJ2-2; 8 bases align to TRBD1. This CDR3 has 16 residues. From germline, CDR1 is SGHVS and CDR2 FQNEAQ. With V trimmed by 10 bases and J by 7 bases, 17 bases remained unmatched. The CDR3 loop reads CAISHRGRGRVGELFF. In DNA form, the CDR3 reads TGTGCCATCTCACATAGGGGCAGGGGGCGCGTCGGGGAGCTGTTTTTT.

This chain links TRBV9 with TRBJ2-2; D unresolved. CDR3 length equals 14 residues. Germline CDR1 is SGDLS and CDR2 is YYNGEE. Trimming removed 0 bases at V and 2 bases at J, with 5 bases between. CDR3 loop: CASSVADNTGELFF. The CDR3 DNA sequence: TGTGCCAGCAGCGTAGCGGATAACACCGGGGAGCTGTTTTTT. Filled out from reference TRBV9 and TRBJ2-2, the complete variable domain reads DSGVTQTPKHLITATGQRVTLRCSPRSGDLSVYWYQQSLDQGLQFLIQYYNGEERAKGNILERFSAQQFPDLHSELNLSSLELGDSALYFCASSVADNTGELFFGEGSRLTVL.

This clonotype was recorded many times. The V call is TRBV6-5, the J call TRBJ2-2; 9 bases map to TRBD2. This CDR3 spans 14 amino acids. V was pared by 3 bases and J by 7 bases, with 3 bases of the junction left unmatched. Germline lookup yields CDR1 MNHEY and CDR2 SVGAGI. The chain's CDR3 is CASSYGTSNGELFF. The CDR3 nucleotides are TGTGCCAGCAGTTATGGGACTAGCAACGGGGAGCTGTTTTTT.

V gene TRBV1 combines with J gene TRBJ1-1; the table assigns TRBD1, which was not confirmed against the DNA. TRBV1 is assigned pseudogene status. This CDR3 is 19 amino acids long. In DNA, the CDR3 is TGCACCAGCAGCCAAGATGGCGGGACAGTTTCACCTCGAAACACTGAAGCTTTCTTT. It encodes CTSSQDGGTVSPRNTEAFF.

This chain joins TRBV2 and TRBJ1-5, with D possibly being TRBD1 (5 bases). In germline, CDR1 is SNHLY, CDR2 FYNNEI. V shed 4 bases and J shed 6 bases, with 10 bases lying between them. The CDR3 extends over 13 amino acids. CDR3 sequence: CASSGGLGQPQHF. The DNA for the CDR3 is TGTGCCAGCAGTGGGGGCCTGGGTCAGCCCCAGCATTTT.

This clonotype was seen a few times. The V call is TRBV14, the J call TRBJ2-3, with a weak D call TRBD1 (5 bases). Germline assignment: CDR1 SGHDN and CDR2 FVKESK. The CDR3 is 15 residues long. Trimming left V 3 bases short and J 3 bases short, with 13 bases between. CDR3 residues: CASSHEDITTDTQYF. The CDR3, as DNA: TGTGCCAGCAGCCACGAGGACATCACGACAGATACGCAGTATTTT.

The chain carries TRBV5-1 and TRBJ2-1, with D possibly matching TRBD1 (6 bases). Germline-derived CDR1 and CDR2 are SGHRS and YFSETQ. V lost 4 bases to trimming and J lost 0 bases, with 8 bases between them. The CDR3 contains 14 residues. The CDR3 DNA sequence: TGCGCCAGCAGCACAGGGATCTCCTACAATGAGCAGTTCTTC. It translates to CASSTGISYNEQFF.

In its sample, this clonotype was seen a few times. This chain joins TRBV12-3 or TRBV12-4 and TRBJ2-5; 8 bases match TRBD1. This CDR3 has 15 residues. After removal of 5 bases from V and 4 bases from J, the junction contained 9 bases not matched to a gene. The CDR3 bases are TGTGCCAGCAGTCCCCGGACAGGGATGGGAGAGACCCAGTACTTC. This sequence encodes CASSPRTGMGETQYF.

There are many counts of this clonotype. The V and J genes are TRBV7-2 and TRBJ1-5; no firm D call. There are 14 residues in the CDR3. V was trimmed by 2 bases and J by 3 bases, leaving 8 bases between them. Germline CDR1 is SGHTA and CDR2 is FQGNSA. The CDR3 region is CASSLQQSNQPQHF. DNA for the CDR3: TGTGCCAGCAGCTTACAGCAGTCCAATCAGCCCCAGCATTTT.

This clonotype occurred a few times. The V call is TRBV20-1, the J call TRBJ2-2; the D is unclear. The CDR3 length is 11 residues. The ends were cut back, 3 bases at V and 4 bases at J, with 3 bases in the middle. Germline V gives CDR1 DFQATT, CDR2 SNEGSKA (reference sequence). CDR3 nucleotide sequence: TGCAGTGCTAGGGGCACCGGGGAGCTGTTTTTT. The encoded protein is CSARGTGELFF.